Sequencing of this T cell receptor (beta chain) was carried out in a study of blood T cell repertoires in COVID-19. Libraries were prepared by immunoSEQ multiplex PCR; TCRdb keeps only in-frame clonotypes and omits some of them. In the table there are 200,000 to 300,000 clones, about 87% of which are singletons. Germline values: CDR1 SGHTA, CDR2 FQGTGA. Trimming removed 6 bases at V and 2 bases at J, with 16 bases between. The CDR3 length is 15 residues. The TCR comes from a man aged 55 to 70 who had recovered from COVID-19. The rearrangement uses TRBV7-3 and TRBJ2-5, with D possibly matching TRBD1 (6 bases). Sample: peripheral blood. CDR3: CASRNQGLEQETQYF. The CDR3, as DNA: TGTGCCAGCAGAAACCAGGGGTTGGAGCAAGAGACCCAGTACTTC.